The 25 T cell receptor beta chains reported below all come from one sample, sequenced in a study of blood T cells in healthy people across ages. A J-beta primer mix and a sample-barcoded 5' primer were used in a second PCR of about 7 to 12 cycles. Via MiXCR, TCRdb re-called the 5' RACE reads, giving one row per CDR3 protein. This table has hundreds of thousands of distinct CDR3 sequences, approximately 50% appearing once. The sample consisted of blood. These receptors were collected from a woman aged 55-75 years in good health.

In its sample, this clonotype was seen many times. The chain links TRBV4-2 to TRBJ2-5; the match to TRBD1 covers 7 bases. Trimming at V came to 1 base and at J to 5 bases, leaving 4 bases not matched to a gene. Germline lookup yields CDR1 LGHNA and CDR2 YNFKEQ. The CDR3 extends over 14 amino acids. In DNA form, the CDR3 reads TGTGCCAGCAGCCAAGGGGGGACAGAGGAGACCCAGTACTTC. Translated: CASSQGGTEETQYF.

This chain connects TRBV20-1 to TRBJ2-1; TRBD2 matches at 9 bases. Near its end, the DNA agrees better with TRBJ2-7, so the J call may be wrong. This CDR3 contains 14 residues. The germline CDR1 and CDR2 sequences are DFQATT and SNEGSKA (reference sequence). CDR3 amino acids: CSALAGESYNEQYF. The DNA of the CDR3 is TGCAGTGCTTTAGCGGGAGAAAGTTACAATGAGCAGTACTTC.

CDR3 sequence reads: CASSLRGPDGDEQYF. The CDR3 DNA follows: TGTGCCAGCAGTTTACGCGGGCCCGACGGGGACGAGCAGTACTTC. The chain links TRBV27 to TRBJ2-7, with D possibly TRBD2 on 5 matching bases. CDR1 and CDR2 from the germline V gene are MNHEY and SMNVEV (reference sequence). This CDR3 has 15 amino acids. The germline V and J ends were trimmed by 2 bases and 5 bases, with 16 bases remaining between them.

The V gene is TRBV2, the J gene TRBJ2-2; D is unclear. With 2 bases removed from V and 1 base from J, the gap between germline ends came to 8 bases. The CDR3 is made up of 15 amino acids. Looked up from germline, CDR1 is SNHLY and CDR2 is FYNNEI. The CDR3 reads CASSELRRNTGELFF. The CDR3 DNA reads as TGTGCCAGCAGTGAACTACGCCGGAACACCGGGGAGCTGTTTTTT. Supplemented by reference TRBV2 and TRBJ2-2, the full variable domain reads EPEVTQTPSHQVTQMGQEVILRCVPISNHLYFYWYRQILGQKVEFLVSFYNNEISEKSEIFDDQFSVERPDGSNFTLKIRSTKLEDSAMYFCASSELRRNTGELFFGEGSRLTVL.

This clonotype appeared once. The rearrangement joins TRBV6-2 or TRBV6-3 to TRBJ1-6; no clear D gene. The CDR3 covers 16 residues. In germline, CDR1 is MNHEY, CDR2 SVGEGT. Trimming left V 2 bases short and J 3 bases short, with 11 bases between. This CDR3 reads CASSYGGLNYNSPLHF. The CDR3 coding sequence is TGTGCCAGCAGTTACGGCGGCCTAAACTATAATTCACCCCTCCACTTT.

The chain has TRBV10-3 and TRBJ2-3; D unresolved. The germline gives CDR1 ENHRY, CDR2 SYGVKD. The length of the CDR3 is 17 residues. V lost 0 bases to trimming and J lost 0 bases, with 13 bases between them. Written as DNA, the CDR3 is TGTGCCATCAGTGAGTCGGCTTCGCTATCTAGCACAGATACGCAGTATTTT. This gives the protein CAISESASLSSTDTQYF.

The chain recombines TRBV30 with TRBJ2-7; the D is unclear. V was clipped by 4 bases and J by 12 bases, with 7 bases between them. CDR1 GTSNPN and CDR2 SVGIG come from the germline V gene (reference sequence). The CDR3 sequence is 8 residues long. The CDR3 sequence is CAWTGRYF. CDR3 in DNA: TGTGCCTGGACAGGTCGGTACTTC. Drawing the rest from reference TRBV30 and TRBJ2-7, the complete variable domain is SQTIHQWPATLVQPVGSPLSLECTVEGTSNPNLYWYRQAAGRGLQLLFYSVGIGQISSEVPQNLSASRPQDRQFILSSKKLLLSDSGFYLCAWTGRYFGPGTRLTVT.

This clonotype was seen a few times. The J gene is TRBJ2-6, the V gene TRBV24-1, with D hard to call. CDR3 length: 17 amino acids. The germline V gene has CDR1 KGHDR and CDR2 SFDVKD. Between the trimmed V and J ends, which lost 6 bases and 0 bases, there was a span of 14 bases. The CDR3 bases are TGTGCCACCAGTACTTGGGCAGACTCCTCTGGGGCCAACGTCCTGACTTTC. Translating it yields CATSTWADSSGANVLTF.

A word on this clonotype: A much bigger clone sits one base away, suggesting this may be a read error. The V gene is TRBV7-9, the J gene TRBJ1-1, with 7 bases that match TRBD1. From germline, CDR1 is SEHNR and CDR2 FQNEAQ (reference sequence). The CDR3 contains 13 residues. The J segment lost 4 bases and the V segment lost 5 bases, leaving 4 bases of the junction unmatched. Here the CDR3 DNA reads TGTGCCAGCAGCCGCCAGGGGGGCACTGAAGCTTTCTTT. Protein sequence: CASSRQGGTEAFF.

The chain carries TRBV20-1 and TRBJ2-1; TRBD1 might be the D (7 bases). Per the germline V gene, CDR1 is DFQATT and CDR2 is SNEGSKA (reference sequence). The CDR3 covers 13 residues. Trimming removed 3 bases from V and 7 bases from J, with 13 bases in between. The CDR3 DNA sequence: TGCAGTGCTAGGCGTCCAGGGGGGAATGAGCAGTTCTTC. Protein product: CSARRPGGNEQFF.

V is TRBV2 and J is TRBJ2-7; D possibly matches TRBD1 or TRBD2 (5 bases each). Germline values: CDR1 SNHLY, CDR2 FYNNEI. Between the trimmed V and J ends, which lost 0 bases and 7 bases, there was a span of 10 bases. This CDR3 is built from 13 residues. For the CDR3, the DNA is TGTGCCAGCAGTGAAGCGCTTGGGGGAGAGCAGTACTTC. Protein: CASSEALGGEQYF. The complete variable domain, with remaining parts taken from reference TRBV2 and TRBJ2-7, reads EPEVTQTPSHQVTQMGQEVILRCVPISNHLYFYWYRQILGQKVEFLVSFYNNEISEKSEIFDDQFSVERPDGSNFTLKIRSTKLEDSAMYFCASSEALGGEQYFGPGTRLTVT.

The V and J genes are TRBV15 and TRBJ2-2; no definite D call. The CDR3 loop spans 13 amino acids. V lost 0 bases to trimming and J lost 7 bases, with 6 bases between them. Germline CDR1 LNHNV, CDR2 YYDKDF (reference sequence). CDR3 sequence (DNA): TGTGCCACCAGCAGAGATGAGGTCGGGGAGCTGTTTTTT. Protein: CATSRDEVGELFF.

The chain couples TRBV7-2 to TRBJ2-3, with TRBD2 matching 11 bases. The V gene's germline CDR1 is SGHTA and CDR2 FQGNSA. This CDR3 contains 15 residues. J lost 6 bases, V lost 1 base, and 3 bases had no gene match. This chain's CDR3 is CASSLGVAGGDTQYF. In DNA form, the CDR3 reads TGTGCCAGCAGCTTAGGGGTAGCGGGAGGGGATACGCAGTATTTT.

V gene TRBV6-1 combines with J gene TRBJ2-7; 12 bases map to TRBD2. Germline lookup yields CDR1 MNHNS and CDR2 SASEGT. J lost 0 bases, V lost 8 bases, and 17 bases had no gene match. This CDR3 is built from 19 residues. CDR3 protein: CASWGSTIGLAGSSYEQYF. The CDR3 bases are TGTGCCAGCTGGGGCTCTACGATCGGACTAGCGGGGAGCTCCTACGAGCAGTACTTC.

This chain links TRBV25-1 with TRBJ1-1; 7 positions match TRBD1. J gave up 7 bases and V 4 bases, and 3 bases lay outside the gene matches. CDR3 size: 12 residues. The germline V gene has CDR1 MGHDK and CDR2 SYGVNS. CDR3 sequence: CASSVRGDEAFF. The CDR3 coding sequence is TGTGCCAGCAGTGTCAGGGGGGATGAAGCTTTCTTT.

About this clonotype: This clone may be a read error of a much larger clone one base away. This chain connects TRBV12-3 or TRBV12-4 to TRBJ2-5, with a weak D call TRBD1 (6 bases). The ends were cut back, 8 bases at V and 3 bases at J, with 22 bases in the middle. The CDR3 spans 16 residues. CDR3 loop: CASLPPGRGVEETQYF. CDR3 sequence (DNA): TGTGCCAGCTTACCCCCCGGCAGGGGAGTAGAAGAGACCCAGTACTTC.

V gene TRBV5-1 combines with J gene TRBJ2-1; perhaps TRBD1 as D (6 bases). From germline, CDR1 is SGHRS and CDR2 YFSETQ. CDR3 length equals 16 residues. V lost 2 bases and J 0 bases, leaving 12 bases between the germline ends. The CDR3 is CASSFRGGYSYNEQFF. The CDR3 region has the DNA TGCGCCAGCAGCTTCAGGGGCGGCTACTCCTACAATGAGCAGTTCTTC.

The chain is built from TRBV7-9 and TRBJ2-7; 7 bases agree with TRBD1. The V and J ends lost 5 bases and 6 bases, in that order; junction bases with no gene match: 4. The CDR3 covers 12 residues. Germline CDR1 and CDR2: SEHNR and FQNEAQ (reference sequence). In nucleotides, the CDR3 is TGTGCCAGCAGCAGGGACAGTAGCGAGCAGTACTTC. It encodes CASSRDSSEQYF.

This clonotype was detected only once. V usage is TRBV28 and J usage is TRBJ2-7; the D gene is possibly TRBD2 (6 bases). The DNA matches TRBJ2-4 better at its end, which makes the J call doubtful. The CDR3 has 15 residues. Germline V gene lookup returns CDR1 MDHEN and CDR2 SYDVKM. The CDR3 sequence is CASSSGGGGVNIQYF. The DNA of the CDR3 is TGTGCCAGCAGTTCTGGGGGAGGAGGGGTTAACATTCAGTACTTC.

This clonotype came up many times. V usage is TRBV7-2 and J usage is TRBJ1-1, with D possibly matching TRBD1 (5 bases). CDR1 is SGHTA, CDR2 FQGNSA, per germline. CDR3 size: 13 residues. V lost 1 base to trimming and J lost 5 bases, with 8 bases between them. CDR3 residues: CASSLVRGTEAFF. The DNA of the CDR3 is TGTGCCAGCAGCTTAGTGCGGGGGACTGAAGCTTTCTTT.

In regard to this clonotype: This clone may be a read error of a much larger clone one base away. The rearrangement joins TRBV28 to TRBJ2-6, with a possible D match to TRBD2 (6 bases). In germline, CDR1 is MDHEN, CDR2 SYDVKM. V was pared by 6 bases and J by 1 base, with 22 bases between. This CDR3 has 19 amino acids. The CDR3 sequence is CASSRTLRDWGSGANVLTF. CDR3 sequence (DNA): TGTGCCAGCAGCCGAACACTCCGGGACTGGGGATCTGGGGCCAACGTCCTGACTTTC. Together with reference TRBV28 and TRBJ2-6, the CDR3 gives the full variable domain: DVKVTQSSRYLVKRTGEKVFLECVQDMDHENMFWYRQDPGLGLRLIYFSYDVKMKEKGDIPEGYSVSREKKERFSLILESASTNQTSMYLCASSRTLRDWGSGANVLTFGAGSRLTVL.

This chain uses TRBV5-1 with TRBJ2-5; D might be TRBD1 (6 bases). The V end was cut by 4 bases, the J end by 11 bases, with 15 bases between. Germline CDR1 is SGHRS and CDR2 is YFSETQ. This CDR3 is 12 amino acids long. CDR3 nucleotide sequence: TGCGCCAGCAGCCCACAGGGAAGAGAGCAGTACTTC. It encodes CASSPQGREQYF.

This rearrangement joins TRBV9 to TRBJ1-2; a weak D match, TRBD1 (6 bases). Germline CDR1 reads SGDLS; CDR2 reads YYNGEE. There are 21 residues in the CDR3. V shed 7 bases and J shed 6 bases, with 40 bases lying between them. CDR3: CASLISVSGLGPDRLLDGYTF. CDR3 in DNA: TGTGCCAGCCTGATCTCGGTATCGGGTCTCGGGCCGGACAGACTACTTGATGGCTACACCTTC.

CDR3 coding DNA: TGTGCCACCAGCAGAGTTGGGGGGGAGCGAGATGTCGAGCAGTACTTC. This gives the protein CATSRVGGERDVEQYF. This chain uses TRBV15 with TRBJ2-5; TRBD2 matches 7 bases. Near its end, the DNA agrees better with TRBJ2-7, so the J call may be wrong. Germline V gene sequence: CDR1 LNHNV, CDR2 YYDKDF (reference sequence). CDR3 length: 16 residues.

This CDR3 is CSARGGSGRARETQYF. CDR3 coding DNA: TGCAGTGCTAGAGGGGGTAGCGGGAGGGCCCGGGAGACCCAGTACTTC. The genes are TRBV20-1 and TRBJ2-5; the match to TRBD2 covers 11 bases. CDR1 is DFQATT and CDR2 is SNEGSKA in the germline V gene (reference sequence). Trimming removed 1 base from V and 5 bases from J; junction bases left unmatched: 9. The CDR3 spans 16 residues.